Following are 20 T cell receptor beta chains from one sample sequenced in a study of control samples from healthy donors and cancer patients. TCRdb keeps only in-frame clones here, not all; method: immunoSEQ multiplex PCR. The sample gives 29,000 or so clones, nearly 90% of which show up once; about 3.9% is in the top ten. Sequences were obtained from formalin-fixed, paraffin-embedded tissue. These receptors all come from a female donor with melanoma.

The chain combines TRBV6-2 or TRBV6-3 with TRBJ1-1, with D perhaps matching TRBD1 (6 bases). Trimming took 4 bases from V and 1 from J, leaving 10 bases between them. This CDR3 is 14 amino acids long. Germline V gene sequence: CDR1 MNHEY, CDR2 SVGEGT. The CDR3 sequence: CASSFIQGNTEAFF. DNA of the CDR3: TGTGCCAGCAGTTTCATACAGGGGAACACTGAAGCTTTCTTT.

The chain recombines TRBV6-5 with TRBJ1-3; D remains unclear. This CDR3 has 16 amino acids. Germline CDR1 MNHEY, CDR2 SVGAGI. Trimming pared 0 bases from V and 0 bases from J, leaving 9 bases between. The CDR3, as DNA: TGTGCCAGCAGTTACTCGAATCAAATCTCTGGAAACACCATATATTTT. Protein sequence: CASSYSNQISGNTIYF.

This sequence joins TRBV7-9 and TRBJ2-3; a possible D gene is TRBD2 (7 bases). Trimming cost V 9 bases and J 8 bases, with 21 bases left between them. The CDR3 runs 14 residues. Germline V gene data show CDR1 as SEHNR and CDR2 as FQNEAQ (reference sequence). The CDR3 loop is CASRDTQGGGTQYF. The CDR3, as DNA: TGTGCCAGTAGGGATACACAGGGCGGGGGTACGCAGTATTTT.

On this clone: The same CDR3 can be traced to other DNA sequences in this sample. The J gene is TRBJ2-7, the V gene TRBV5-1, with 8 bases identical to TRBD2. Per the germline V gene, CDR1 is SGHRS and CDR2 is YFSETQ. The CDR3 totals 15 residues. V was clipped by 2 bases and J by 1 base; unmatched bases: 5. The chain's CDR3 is CASSLASGSSYEQYF. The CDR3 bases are TGCGCCAGCAGCTTAGCTAGCGGGTCTTCCTACGAGCAGTACTTC.

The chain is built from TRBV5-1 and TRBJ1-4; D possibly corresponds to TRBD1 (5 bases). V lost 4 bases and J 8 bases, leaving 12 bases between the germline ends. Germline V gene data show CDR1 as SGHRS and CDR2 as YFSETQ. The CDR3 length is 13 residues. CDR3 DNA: TGCGCCAGCAGCGGGCAGGGTGCCGAAAAACTGTTTTTT. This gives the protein CASSGQGAEKLFF.

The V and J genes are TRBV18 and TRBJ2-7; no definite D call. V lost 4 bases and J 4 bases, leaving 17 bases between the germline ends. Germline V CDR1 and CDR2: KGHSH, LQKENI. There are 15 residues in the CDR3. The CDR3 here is CASSRLGGLWYEQYF. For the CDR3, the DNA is TGTGCCAGCTCACGTCTGGGTGGTCTTTGGTACGAGCAGTACTTC.

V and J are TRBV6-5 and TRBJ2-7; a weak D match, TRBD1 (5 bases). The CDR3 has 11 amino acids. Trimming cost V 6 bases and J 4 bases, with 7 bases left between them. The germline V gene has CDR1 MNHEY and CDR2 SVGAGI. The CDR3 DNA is TGTGCCAGCAGCACAGGATACGAGCAGTACTTC. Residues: CASSTGYEQYF.

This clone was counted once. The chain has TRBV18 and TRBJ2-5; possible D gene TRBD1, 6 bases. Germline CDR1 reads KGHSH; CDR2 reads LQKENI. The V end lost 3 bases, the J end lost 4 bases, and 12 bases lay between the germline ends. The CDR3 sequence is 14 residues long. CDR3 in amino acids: CASSPGQSRETQYF. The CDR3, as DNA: TGTGCCAGCTCACCGGGACAAAGCCGAGAGACCCAGTACTTC. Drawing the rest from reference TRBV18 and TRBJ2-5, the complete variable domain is NAGVMQNPRHLVRRRGQEARLRCSPMKGHSHVYWYRQLPEEGLKFMVYLQKENIIDESGMPKERFSAEFPKEGPSILRIQQVVRGDSAAYFCASSPGQSRETQYFGPGTRLLVL.

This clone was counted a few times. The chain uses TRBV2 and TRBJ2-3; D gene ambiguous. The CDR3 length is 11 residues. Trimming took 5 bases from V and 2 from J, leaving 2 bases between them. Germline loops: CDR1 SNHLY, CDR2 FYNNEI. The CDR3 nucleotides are TGTGCCAGCAGTTACACAGATACGCAGTATTTT. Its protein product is CASSYTDTQYF.

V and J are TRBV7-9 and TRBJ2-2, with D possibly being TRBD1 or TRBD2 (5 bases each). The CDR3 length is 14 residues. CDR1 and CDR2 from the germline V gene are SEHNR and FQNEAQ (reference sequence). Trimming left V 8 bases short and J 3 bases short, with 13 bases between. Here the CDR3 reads CASSWGSDTGELFF. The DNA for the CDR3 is TGTGCCAGCTCGTGGGGGAGTGACACCGGGGAGCTGTTTTTT.

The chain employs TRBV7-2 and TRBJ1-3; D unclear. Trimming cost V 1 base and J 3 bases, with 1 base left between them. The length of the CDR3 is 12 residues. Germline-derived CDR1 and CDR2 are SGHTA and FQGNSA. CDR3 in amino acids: CASSLGGNTIYF. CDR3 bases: TGTGCCAGCAGCTTAGGTGGAAACACCATATATTTT. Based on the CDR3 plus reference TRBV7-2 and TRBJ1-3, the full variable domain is GAGVSQSPSNKVTEKGKDVELRCDPISGHTALYWYRQSLGQGLEFLIYFQGNSAPDKSGLPSDRFSAERTGGSVSTLTIQRTQQEDSAVYLCASSLGGNTIYFGEGSWLTVV.

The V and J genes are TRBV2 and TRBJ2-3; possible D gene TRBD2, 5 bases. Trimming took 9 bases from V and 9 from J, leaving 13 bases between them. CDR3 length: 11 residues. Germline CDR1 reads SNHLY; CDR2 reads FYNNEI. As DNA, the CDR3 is TGTGCCAGTAGGACTTCCCCCACGCAGTATTTT. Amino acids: CASRTSPTQYF.

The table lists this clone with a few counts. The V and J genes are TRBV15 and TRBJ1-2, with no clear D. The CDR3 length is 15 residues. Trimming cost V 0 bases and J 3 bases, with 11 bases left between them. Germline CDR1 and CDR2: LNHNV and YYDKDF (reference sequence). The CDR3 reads CATSRDRLGDYGYTF. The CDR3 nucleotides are TGTGCCACCAGCAGAGATCGCCTGGGAGACTATGGCTACACCTTC.

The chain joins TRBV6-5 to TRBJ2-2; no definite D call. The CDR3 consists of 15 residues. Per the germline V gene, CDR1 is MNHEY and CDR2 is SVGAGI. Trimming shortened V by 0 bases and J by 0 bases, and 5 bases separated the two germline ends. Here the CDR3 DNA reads TGTGCCAGCAGTTACTCAGCGCCGAACACCGGGGAGCTGTTTTTT. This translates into CASSYSAPNTGELFF.

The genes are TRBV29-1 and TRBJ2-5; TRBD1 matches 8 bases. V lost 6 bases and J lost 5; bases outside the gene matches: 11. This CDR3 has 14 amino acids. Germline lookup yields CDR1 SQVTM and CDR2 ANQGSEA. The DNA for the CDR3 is TGCAGCGTACATGACAGGGGAAGGGTGGAGACCCAGTACTTC. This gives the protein CSVHDRGRVETQYF.

The CDR3 DNA is TGTGCCACCAGCAGAGATCGCCCGTGGGACGAGCAGTACTTC. It specifies CATSRDRPWDEQYF. This chain links TRBV15 with TRBJ2-7; D unresolved. V lost 0 bases to trimming and J lost 5 bases, with 11 bases between them. Germline V gives CDR1 LNHNV, CDR2 YYDKDF (reference sequence). This CDR3 contains 14 residues.

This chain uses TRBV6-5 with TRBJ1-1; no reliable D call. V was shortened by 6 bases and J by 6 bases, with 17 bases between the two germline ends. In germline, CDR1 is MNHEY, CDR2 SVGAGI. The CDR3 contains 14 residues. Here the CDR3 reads CASSVYDLWAEAFF. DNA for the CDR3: TGTGCCAGCAGCGTCTACGACCTCTGGGCTGAAGCTTTCTTT.

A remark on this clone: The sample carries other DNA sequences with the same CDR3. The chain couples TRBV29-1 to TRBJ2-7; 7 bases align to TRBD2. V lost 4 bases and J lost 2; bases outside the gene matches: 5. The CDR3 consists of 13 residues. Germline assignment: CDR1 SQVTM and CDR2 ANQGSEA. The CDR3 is CSVGGGRTYEQYF. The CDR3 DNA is TGCAGCGTTGGGGGGGGTCGGACCTACGAGCAGTACTTC.

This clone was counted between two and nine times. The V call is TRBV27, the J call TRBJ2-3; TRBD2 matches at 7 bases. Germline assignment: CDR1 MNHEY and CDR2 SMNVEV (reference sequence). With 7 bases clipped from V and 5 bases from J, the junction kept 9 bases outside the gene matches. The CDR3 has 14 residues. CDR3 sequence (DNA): TGTGCCAGCATGGCTAGCGGAGGGGTAGATACGCAGTATTTT. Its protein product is CASMASGGVDTQYF.

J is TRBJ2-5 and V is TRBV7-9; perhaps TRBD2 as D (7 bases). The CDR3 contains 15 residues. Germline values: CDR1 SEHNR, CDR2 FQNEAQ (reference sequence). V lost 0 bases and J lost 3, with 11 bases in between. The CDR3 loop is CASSLAGGGEETQYF. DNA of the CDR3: TGTGCCAGCAGCTTAGCGGGAGGGGGAGAAGAGACCCAGTACTTC.